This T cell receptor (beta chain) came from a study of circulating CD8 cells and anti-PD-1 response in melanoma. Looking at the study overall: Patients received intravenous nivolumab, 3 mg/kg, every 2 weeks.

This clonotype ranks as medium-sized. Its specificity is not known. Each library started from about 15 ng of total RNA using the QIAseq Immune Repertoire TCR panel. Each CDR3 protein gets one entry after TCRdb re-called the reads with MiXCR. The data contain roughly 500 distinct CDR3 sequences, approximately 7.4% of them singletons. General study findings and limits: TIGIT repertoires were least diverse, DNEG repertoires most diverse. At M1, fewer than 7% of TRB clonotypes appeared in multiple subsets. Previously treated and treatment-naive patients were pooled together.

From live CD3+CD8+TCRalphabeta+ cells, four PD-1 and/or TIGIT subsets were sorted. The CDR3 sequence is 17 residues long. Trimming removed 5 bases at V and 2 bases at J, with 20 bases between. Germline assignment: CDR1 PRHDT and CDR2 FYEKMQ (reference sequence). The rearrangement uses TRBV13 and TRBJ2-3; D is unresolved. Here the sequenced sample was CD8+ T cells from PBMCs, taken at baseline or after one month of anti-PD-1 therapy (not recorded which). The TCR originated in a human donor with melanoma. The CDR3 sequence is CASSPHRTSSFTDTQYF. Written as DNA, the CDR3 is TGTGCCAGCAGCCCCCACCGGACCTCGAGCTTCACAGATACGCAGTATTTT.